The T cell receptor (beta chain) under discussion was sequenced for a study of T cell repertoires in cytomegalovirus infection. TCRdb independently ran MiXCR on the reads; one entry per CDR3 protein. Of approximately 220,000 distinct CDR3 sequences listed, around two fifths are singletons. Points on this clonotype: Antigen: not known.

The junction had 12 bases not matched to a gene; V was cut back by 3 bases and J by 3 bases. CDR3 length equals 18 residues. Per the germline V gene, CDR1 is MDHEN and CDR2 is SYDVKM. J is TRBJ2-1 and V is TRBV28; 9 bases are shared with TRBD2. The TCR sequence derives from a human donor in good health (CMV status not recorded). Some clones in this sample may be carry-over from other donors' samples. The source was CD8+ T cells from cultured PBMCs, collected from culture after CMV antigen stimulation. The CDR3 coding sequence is TGTGCCAGCAGTTTGAGTAGCGGGAGTATGGCGTTCTACAATGAGCAGTTCTTC. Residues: CASSLSSGSMAFYNEQFF. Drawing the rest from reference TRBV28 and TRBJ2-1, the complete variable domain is DVKVTQSSRYLVKRTGEKVFLECVQDMDHENMFWYRQDPGLGLRLIYFSYDVKMKEKGDIPEGYSVSREKKERFSLILESASTNQTSMYLCASSLSSGSMAFYNEQFFGPGTRLTVL.